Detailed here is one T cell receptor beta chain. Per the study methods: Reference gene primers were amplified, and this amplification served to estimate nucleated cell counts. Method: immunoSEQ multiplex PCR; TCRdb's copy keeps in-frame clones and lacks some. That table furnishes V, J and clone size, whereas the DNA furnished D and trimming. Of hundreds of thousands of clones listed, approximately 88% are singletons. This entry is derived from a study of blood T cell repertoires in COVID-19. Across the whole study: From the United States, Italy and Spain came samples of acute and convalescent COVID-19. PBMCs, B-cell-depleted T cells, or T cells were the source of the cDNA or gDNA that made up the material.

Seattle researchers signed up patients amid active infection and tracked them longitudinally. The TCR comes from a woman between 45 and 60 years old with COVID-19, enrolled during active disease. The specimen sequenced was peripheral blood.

CDR3 DNA sequence: TGTGCCTGGAGTGTGGCCGGGAGCTACGAGCAGTACTTC. It specifies CAWSVAGSYEQYF. The chain combines TRBV30 with TRBJ2-7, with a possible D match to TRBD2 (6 bases). Germline V gene lookup returns CDR1 GTSNPN and CDR2 SVGIG (reference sequence). This CDR3 spans 13 amino acids. The ends were cut back, 0 bases at V and 3 bases at J, with 9 bases in the middle.